The sequence of this TCR beta chain was determined in a study of blood T cells in healthy people across ages. Whole-study context: Template switching captured about one barcoded beta molecule per two T cells. Study-wide findings and caveats: Relative to aged donors, long-lived donors carried more naive CD4+ cells and displayed higher diversity. Diversity estimates drawn from one million T cells were deemed underestimates.

Germline CDR1 and CDR2: SGHRS and YFSETQ. This CDR3 region has 16 residues. Worth noting for this clonotype: Its antigen is not identified.

Next came a second PCR, run for about 7 to 12 cycles, which used a sample-barcoded 5' primer along with a J-beta primer mix. TCRdb re-analysed the 5' RACE reads in MiXCR, keeping a single row per CDR3 protein. The profile shows 850,000 to 1,100,000 distinct CDR3 sequences, more than 30% of them singletons. The gene calls are TRBV5-1 and TRBJ2-1; D may be TRBD1 or TRBD2 (6 bases each). The J call is doubtful: the DNA matches TRBJ2-7 better. The TCR sequence derives from a man aged 18 to 30 in good health. The sample was blood. This CDR3 is CASRNGGVSSYNEQYF. The DNA of the CDR3 is TGCGCCAGCAGGAACGGGGGCGTAAGCTCCTACAATGAGCAGTACTTC.